What follows is one T cell receptor beta chain and its context. The antigen is undetermined. Unexposed donor CD4+ T cells date from about 2011-2018, before the COVID-19 pandemic. Germline V gene data show CDR1 as LNHDA and CDR2 as SQIVND (reference sequence). This CDR3 has 15 amino acids. V lost 4 bases and J lost 5, with 15 bases in between. These data are taken from a study of CD4 T cells in relation to SARS-CoV-2 and coronaviruses. Points from the study as a whole: Pre-pandemic and post-infection samples never came from the same donor. This crossreactivity analysis covered spike protein alone, no other viral proteins.

Repertoires were generated with immunoSEQ multiplex PCR, while TCRdb's copy carries only in-frame clones and drops some. Among just under 65,000 clones listed, roughly 93% were seen once. The receptor was derived from a human donor in good health. Sequencing was done on a sample of naive CD4+ T cells from PBMCs. The sample's subset: naive CD4+ T cells isolated by negative enrichment. The chain links TRBV19 to TRBJ1-5; weak D call: TRBD1 (5 bases). The CDR3 region has the DNA TGTGCCAGTAGTACAGGGTTGGCCATGGATCAGCCCCAGCATTTT. Residues: CASSTGLAMDQPQHF.